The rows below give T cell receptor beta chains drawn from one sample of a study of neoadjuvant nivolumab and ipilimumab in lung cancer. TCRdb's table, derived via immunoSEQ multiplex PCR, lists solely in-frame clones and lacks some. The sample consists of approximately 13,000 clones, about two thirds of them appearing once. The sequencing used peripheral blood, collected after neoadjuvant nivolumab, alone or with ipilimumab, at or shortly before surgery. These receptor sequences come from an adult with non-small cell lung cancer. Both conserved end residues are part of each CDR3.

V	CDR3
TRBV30	CAWLGREKNLEANVLTF
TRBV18	CASSPLPGQGRGNTIYF
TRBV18	CASSPEQGFYEQYF
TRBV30	CAWSAPPARMEKLFF
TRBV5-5	CASSLSTGRGMYF
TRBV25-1	CASSESGGSYGYTF
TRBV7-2	CASSLNAGRDSSTDTQYF
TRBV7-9	CASSPPQGQGNEQFF
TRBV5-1	CASSLAQGEKYF
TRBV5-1	CASSRGQGGQPQHF
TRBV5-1	CASRPTLAEEETQYF
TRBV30	CAWSVRGQPQHF
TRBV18	CASSPLGLSGTQYF
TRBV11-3	CASSLGLADGETQYF